The clone carrying this T cell receptor beta chain has a handful of counts. The CDR3 runs 16 residues. The V gene lost 7 bases and the J gene lost 0 bases, with 19 bases spanning the gap. Looked up from germline, CDR1 is DFQATT and CDR2 is SNEGSKA (reference sequence). MiXCR, run by TCRdb on the RT-PCR reads, gives a single entry per CDR3 protein. The sample contains about 680,000 distinct CDR3 sequences, approximately 15% of which appear only once. The receptor's source is a female donor in good health, serving as a healthy control. The rearrangement joins TRBV20-1 to TRBJ2-1, with D maybe TRBD2 (7 bases). The sequencing input was memory CD4+ T cells from blood. As DNA, the CDR3 is TGCAGTGGTGGAGGGGGGGGATCTAGCTCCTACAATGAGCAGTTCTTC. This gives the protein CSGGGGGSSSYNEQFF.